The clone carrying this T cell receptor (beta chain) was seen more than once but under ten times. Germline loops: CDR1 SEHNR, CDR2 FQNEAQ (reference sequence). This CDR3 contains 15 residues. Deletions cut 5 bases from V and 3 bases from J, with 16 bases between. This sample is part of a study of glioma-infiltrating T cells. Background on the study: About one million peripheral T cells were targeted at roughly 4.5- to 11-fold coverage.

Using RNA template, CDR3s of TCR alpha and beta were amplified with iRepertoire arm-PCR. TCRdb passed the multiplex PCR reads through MiXCR, listing each CDR3 protein once. The data contain approximately 400,000 distinct CDR3 sequences, about two fifths of them singletons. This chain links TRBV7-9 with TRBJ2-5, with D possibly matching TRBD1 (6 bases). This clonotype originated in a human donor with low-grade glioma or glioblastoma, undergoing nonglioma brain surgery, or in good health (not recorded which). Sequencing was carried out using glioma tissue, nonneoplastic brain tissue, or PBMCs (not recorded which). The CDR3 region is CASSTYLQGKETQYF. Written as DNA, the CDR3 is TGTGCCAGCAGCACTTACCTCCAGGGGAAAGAGACCCAGTACTTC.